A selection of T cell receptor beta chains follows, all from one sample in a study of blood T cell repertoires in COVID-19. The table came from immunoSEQ multiplex PCR; TCRdb's copy has only in-frame clones and leaves some out. The profile shows about 180,000 clones, 82% of them singletons. Sequenced sample: peripheral blood. The receptor source for this set is a woman in her 70s with acute or convalescent COVID-19. Both conserved end residues are part of each CDR3. The D gene is left open where the match is weak. Only some rows state a clone size, as once, few, many or a class for expanded clones.

size: once; J: TRBJ2-1; D: -; V: TRBV9; CDR3: CASSVYSGLTQTYNEQFF; DNA: TGTGCCAGCAGCGTTTATAGCGGACTAACACAAACCTACAATGAGCAGTTCTTC
size: -; J: TRBJ2-1; D: -; V: TRBV28; CDR3: CASSFSTGLVVYNEQFF; DNA: TGTGCCAGCAGTTTTTCCACCGGACTTGTGGTATACAATGAGCAGTTCTTC
size: -; J: TRBJ2-7; D: -; V: TRBV7-9; CDR3: CASSLRQDSYEQYF; DNA: TGTGCCAGCAGCTTAAGACAGGACTCCTACGAGCAGTACTTC
size: -; J: TRBJ1-4; D: TRBD1; V: TRBV5-1; CDR3: CASSWTGADEKLFF; DNA: TGCGCCAGCAGCTGGACAGGGGCGGATGAAAAACTGTTTTTT
size: -; J: TRBJ1-6; D: TRBD1; V: TRBV19; CDR3: CASTSRGTGHSPLHF; DNA: TGTGCCAGTACTTCTAGGGGGACAGGGCACTCACCCCTCCACTTT
size: -; J: TRBJ1-3; D: TRBD1; V: TRBV11-2; CDR3: CASSSTGVPGNTIYF; DNA: TGTGCCAGCAGTTCGACAGGGGTGCCTGGAAACACCATATATTTT
size: few; J: TRBJ2-2; D: -; V: TRBV18; CDR3: CASSPRAGNTGELFF; DNA: TGTGCCAGCTCACCGCGAGCCGGGAACACCGGGGAGCTGTTTTTT
size: -; J: TRBJ1-5; D: TRBD1; V: TRBV2; CDR3: CASSGDGTGFNQPQHF; DNA: TGTGCCAGCAGTGGGGACGGGACAGGGTTCAATCAGCCCCAGCATTTT
size: -; J: TRBJ1-1; D: -; V: TRBV11-2; CDR3: CASSFSVDPEAFF; DNA: TGTGCCAGCAGCTTTTCGGTCGATCCTGAAGCTTTCTTT
size: -; J: TRBJ1-1; D: -; V: TRBV7-9; CDR3: CASSLSQGRTEAFF; DNA: TGTGCCAGCAGCTTATCCCAGGGGCGGACTGAAGCTTTCTTT
size: once; J: TRBJ1-2; D: TRBD1; V: TRBV7-9; CDR3: CASSRRGDRVNGYTF; DNA: TGTGCCAGCAGCCGTAGGGGGGACAGGGTAAATGGCTACACCTTC
size: once; J: TRBJ1-1; D: -; V: TRBV11-3; CDR3: CASIDFQVMNTEAFF; DNA: TGTGCCAGCATAGATTTCCAGGTTATGAACACTGAAGCTTTCTTT
size: few; J: TRBJ2-2; D: -; V: TRBV30; CDR3: CAWSPYTGELFF; DNA: TGTGCCTGGAGTCCGTACACCGGGGAGCTGTTTTTT
size: -; J: TRBJ2-1; D: TRBD2; V: TRBV30; CDR3: CAWTGRDRHNEQFF; DNA: TGTGCCTGGACTGGGAGGGATAGGCACAATGAGCAGTTCTTC
size: -; J: TRBJ1-4; D: -; V: TRBV27; CDR3: CASSDRRSPNEKLFF; DNA: TGTGCCAGCAGCGACCGACGGAGCCCAAATGAAAAACTGTTTTTT
size: -; J: TRBJ2-3; D: TRBD2; V: TRBV6-1; CDR3: CASSEEAGLAGITDTQYF; DNA: TGTGCCAGCAGTGAAGAGGCCGGACTAGCGGGGATCACAGATACGCAGTATTTT
size: -; J: TRBJ1-1; D: -; V: TRBV2; CDR3: CASSEAPRGTEAFF; DNA: TGTGCCAGCAGTGAAGCGCCCAGGGGCACTGAAGCTTTCTTT
size: -; J: TRBJ2-3; D: -; V: TRBV6-5; CDR3: CASMGDTDTQYF; DNA: TGTGCCAGCATGGGCGACACAGATACGCAGTATTTT
size: -; J: TRBJ2-7; D: -; V: TRBV7-8; CDR3: CASSLGQRSSYEQYF; DNA: TGTGCCAGCAGCTTAGGGCAAAGAAGCTCCTACGAGCAGTACTTC
size: -; J: TRBJ1-2; D: TRBD1; V: TRBV25-1; CDR3: CASSELVLGEGTGIGYTF; DNA: TGTGCCAGCAGTGAATTGGTTCTGGGCGAAGGGACAGGGATAGGTTACACCTTC
size: -; J: TRBJ2-2; D: TRBD1; V: TRBV27; CDR3: CASRNFRDRANTGELFF; DNA: TGTGCCAGCCGAAACTTCCGGGACAGGGCGAACACCGGGGAGCTGTTTTTT
size: -; J: TRBJ2-3; D: TRBD1; V: TRBV7-9; CDR3: CASRSTGVGTDTQYF; DNA: TGTGCCAGCAGGAGCACAGGGGTCGGCACAGATACGCAGTATTTT
size: -; J: TRBJ2-1; D: TRBD2; V: TRBV11-2; CDR3: CASSQTSGGNNEQFF; DNA: TGTGCCAGCAGCCAGACTAGCGGGGGGAACAATGAGCAGTTCTTC
size: -; J: TRBJ2-5; D: TRBD2; V: TRBV11-1; CDR3: CASSFGLAGGEETQYF; DNA: TGTGCCAGCAGCTTCGGACTAGCGGGGGGGGAAGAGACCCAGTACTTC
size: -; J: TRBJ2-3; D: -; V: TRBV5-8; CDR3: CASSPEGRNTDTQYF; DNA: TGTGCCAGCAGCCCGGAGGGGAGAAACACAGATACGCAGTATTTT
size: -; J: TRBJ1-5; D: -; V: TRBV19; CDR3: CASSASRGVSFNQPQHF; DNA: TGTGCCAGTAGTGCTAGTCGGGGGGTCTCTTTCAATCAGCCCCAGCATTTT
size: -; J: TRBJ2-5; D: -; V: TRBV19; CDR3: CASSQQGVPGTQYF; DNA: TGTGCCAGTAGTCAGCAGGGTGTACCAGGGACCCAGTACTTC
size: -; J: TRBJ1-1; D: -; V: TRBV5-6; CDR3: CASSSVGHYEAFF; DNA: TGTGCCAGCAGCTCCGTGGGACATTATGAAGCTTTCTTT
size: few; J: TRBJ2-1; D: TRBD1; V: TRBV5-1; CDR3: CASKFGQGDTYNEQFF; DNA: TGCGCCAGCAAGTTCGGACAGGGGGACACCTACAATGAGCAGTTCTTC
size: -; J: TRBJ1-1; D: -; V: TRBV30; CDR3: CAWSPTRTEAFF; DNA: TGTGCCTGGAGCCCTACGAGAACTGAAGCTTTCTTT
size: -; J: TRBJ2-6; D: -; V: TRBV4-3; CDR3: CASSQDGQRANVLTF; DNA: TGCGCCAGCAGCCAAGATGGACAGAGGGCCAACGTCCTGACTTTC
size: -; J: TRBJ1-6; D: -; V: TRBV27; CDR3: CASSIWAPDLNSPLHF; DNA: TGTGCCAGCAGTATTTGGGCTCCAGATCTCAATTCACCCCTCCACTTT
size: -; J: TRBJ2-5; D: TRBD2; V: TRBV3-1/TRBV3-2; CDR3: CASSQGASGSMRETQYF; DNA: TGTGCCAGCAGCCAAGGGGCTAGCGGGAGTATGAGAGAGACCCAGTACTTC
size: -; J: TRBJ1-2; D: TRBD1; V: TRBV28; CDR3: CASRPGKGAMSGYTF; DNA: TGTGCCAGCAGACCCGGGAAGGGGGCGATGTCTGGCTACACCTTC
size: -; J: TRBJ2-7; D: -; V: TRBV7-6; CDR3: CASSSTYEQYF; DNA: TGTGCCAGCAGCTCCACCTACGAGCAGTACTTC
size: -; J: TRBJ1-4; D: -; V: TRBV21-1; CDR3: CASSMSRGRDEKLFF; DNA: TGTGCCAGCAGTATGAGCAGGGGGCGTGATGAAAAACTGTTTTTT
size: -; J: TRBJ2-5; D: TRBD2; V: TRBV5-6; CDR3: CASSLTGGETQYF; DNA: TGTGCCAGCAGCTTAACGGGGGGAGAGACCCAGTACTTC
size: -; J: TRBJ1-2; D: TRBD1; V: TRBV6-6; CDR3: CASSPPGQGLYGYTF; DNA: TGTGCCAGCAGCCCCCCCGGACAGGGCCTTTATGGCTACACCTTC